The 15 T cell receptor beta chains below were found in one sample sequenced in a study of cytomegalovirus exposure and HLA in healthy donors. A multiplex PCR was run with 60 Vbeta primers and 13 Jbeta primers. TCRdb's table, derived via immunoSEQ multiplex PCR, lists solely in-frame clones and lacks some. Here the sample spans around 130,000 clones, roughly 82% being singletons. The specimen was PBMCs. The receptors shown here come from a woman in her forties in good health and CMV-seropositive.

The chain employs TRBV28 and TRBJ2-2; D possibly corresponds to TRBD2 (6 bases). The germline V gene encodes CDR1 MDHEN and CDR2 SYDVKM. This CDR3 contains 13 residues. Deletions cut 10 bases from V and 0 bases from J, with 9 bases between. The CDR3 loop is CATWDSNTGELFF. The CDR3 nucleotides are TGTGCCACCTGGGACTCGAACACCGGGGAGCTGTTTTTT.

The chain uses TRBV9 and TRBJ1-4, with D perhaps TRBD1 (5 bases). This CDR3 has 13 residues. V lost 7 bases, J lost 8 bases, and 15 bases lay in between. Per the germline V gene, CDR1 is SGDLS and CDR2 is YYNGEE. The DNA of the CDR3 is TGTGCCAGCGCAGGAGGGGCCGGGGAAAAACTGTTTTTT. Amino acid sequence: CASAGGAGEKLFF.

The gene calls are TRBV5-6 and TRBJ1-2; weak D call: TRBD1 (5 bases). Trimming cost V 5 bases and J 7 bases, with 9 bases left between them. Germline V lookup: CDR1 SGHDT, CDR2 YYEEEE. The CDR3 is made up of 11 amino acids. The CDR3 here is CASRSGGGYTF. The CDR3 DNA reads as TGTGCCAGCAGGAGCGGGGGTGGCTACACCTTC.

The rearrangement links TRBV5-6 to TRBJ1-2, with a weak D call TRBD1 (6 bases). The CDR3 sequence is 14 residues long. Per germline, CDR1 SGHDT and CDR2 YYEEEE. Deletions cut 6 bases from V and 6 bases from J, with 18 bases between. CDR3 sequence: CASIPGHRVDGYTF. The CDR3 bases are TGTGCCAGCATCCCGGGACACAGAGTGGATGGCTACACCTTC.

The chain recombines TRBV2 with TRBJ2-7, with TRBD2 matching over 15 bases. The CDR3 covers 16 residues. Per germline, CDR1 SNHLY and CDR2 FYNNEI. V lost 6 bases, J lost 4 bases, and 7 bases stayed unmatched. This chain's CDR3 is CASRKGLAGGTYEQYF. The CDR3 DNA reads TGTGCCAGCAGAAAAGGACTAGCGGGAGGGACGTACGAGCAGTACTTC.

The chain has TRBV6-6 and TRBJ2-7; maybe TRBD2 (5 bases). Trimming removed 6 bases at V and 9 bases at J, with 24 bases between. Germline V CDR1 and CDR2: MNHNY, SVGAGI (reference sequence). The CDR3 has 15 amino acids. CDR3 sequence reads: CASSHRPRTGSGQYF. DNA for the CDR3: TGTGCCAGCAGCCACCGACCGAGGACGGGATCGGGGCAGTACTTC.

The genes are TRBV6-4 and TRBJ1-2; D uncertain. V dropped 4 bases and J dropped 8 bases, with 11 bases sitting between them. The germline V gene has CDR1 MRHNA and CDR2 SNTAGT. This CDR3 has 12 amino acids. The CDR3 region is CASSGLYKGYTF. CDR3 nucleotides: TGTGCCAGCAGTGGCCTCTATAAAGGCTACACCTTC.

V is TRBV7-2 and J is TRBJ2-7, with D unresolved. Germline CDR1 reads SGHTA; CDR2 reads FQGNSA. CDR3 length equals 14 residues. Trimming removed 6 bases from V and 5 bases from J, with 17 bases in between. The CDR3, as DNA: TGTGCCAGCAGTTTCTCAAGAGAGTCCAACGAGCAGTACTTC. Its protein is CASSFSRESNEQYF.

V gene TRBV6-1 combines with J gene TRBJ1-1; TRBD1 is a possible D gene (5 bases). This CDR3 contains 14 residues. V was pared by 8 bases and J by 4 bases, with 17 bases between. Germline V CDR1 and CDR2: MNHNS, SASEGT. The CDR3 loop is CASPLGPTSTEAFF. In nucleotides, the CDR3 is TGTGCCAGCCCTTTGGGGCCGACGAGCACTGAAGCTTTCTTT.

This chain uses TRBV4-3 with TRBJ2-1; a weak D match, TRBD2 (6 bases). Germline V gene lookup returns CDR1 LGHNA and CDR2 YSLEER. V shed 1 base and J shed 0 bases, with 22 bases lying between them. The CDR3 spans 20 residues. CDR3 sequence reads: CASSQGGIKPGGSSYNEQFF. The CDR3 DNA reads as TGCGCCAGCAGCCAAGGGGGGATTAAACCCGGGGGAAGCTCCTACAATGAGCAGTTCTTC.

The CDR3 spells CASRPYPGTEAFF. For the CDR3, the DNA is TGTGCCAGCAGGCCCTATCCGGGCACTGAAGCTTTCTTT. This rearrangement joins TRBV6-4 to TRBJ1-1; D gene unclear. The CDR3 has 13 residues. The germline CDR1 and CDR2 sequences are MRHNA and SNTAGT. With 6 bases removed from V and 4 bases from J, the gap between germline ends came to 12 bases.

The sample holds a few counts of this clone. V usage is TRBV27 and J usage is TRBJ2-1; 8 bases map to TRBD2. V trimming: 6 bases; J trimming: 13 bases; junction bases outside the gene matches: 8. CDR3 length: 12 amino acids. Per germline, CDR1 MNHEY and CDR2 SMNVEV (reference sequence). CDR3 sequence reads: CASRGGGLLQFF. The CDR3 coding sequence is TGTGCCAGCAGAGGCGGGGGGCTCCTCCAGTTCTTC.

This sequence joins TRBV5-1 and TRBJ2-3; 7 positions agree with TRBD1. Germline V lookup: CDR1 SGHRS, CDR2 YFSETQ. Trimming cost V 0 bases and J 6 bases; bases outside gene matches: 4. This CDR3 comprises 14 residues. CDR3 nucleotide sequence: TGCGCCAGCAGCTTGGACAGGGGCGAGGATACGCAGTATTTT. This sequence encodes CASSLDRGEDTQYF.

This chain links TRBV6-6 with TRBJ2-3; tentatively, D is TRBD2 (6 bases). This CDR3 has 14 residues. V was clipped by 8 bases and J by 4 bases, with 16 bases between them. Looked up from germline, CDR1 is MNHNY and CDR2 is SVGAGI (reference sequence). The CDR3, as DNA: TGTGCCAGCGACGGGAGAAAATACCCAGATACGCAGTATTTT. It yields the protein CASDGRKYPDTQYF.

This clone was detected a few times. V and J are TRBV28 and TRBJ1-4, with D uncertain. Germline CDR1 and CDR2: MDHEN and SYDVKM. V dropped 4 bases and J dropped 4 bases, with 10 bases sitting between them. The CDR3 runs to 14 residues. The CDR3 sequence is CASSSGEVNEKLFF. CDR3 sequence (DNA): TGTGCCAGCAGTTCCGGGGAGGTTAATGAAAAACTGTTTTTT. The variable domain in full, with the rest retrieved from reference TRBV28 and TRBJ1-4, is DVKVTQSSRYLVKRTGEKVFLECVQDMDHENMFWYRQDPGLGLRLIYFSYDVKMKEKGDIPEGYSVSREKKERFSLILESASTNQTSMYLCASSSGEVNEKLFFGSGTQLSVL.